Listed below are T cell receptor beta chains from one sample, sequenced in a study of cytomegalovirus exposure and HLA in healthy donors. This table comes from immunoSEQ multiplex PCR, and its TCRdb copy is limited to in-frame clones, with some not included. In the table there are 120,000 to 150,000 clones, around 73% of which are singletons. The source material was PBMCs. The receptors derive from a woman younger than 30 in good health and CMV-seronegative. The CDR3 runs from the conserved cysteine through the conserved F or W. A D gene is named only where the DNA matches it firmly. Clone size is stated in some rows and not others, as once, few, many or a class when expanded.

j_call | clone_size | d_call | v_call | cdr3_nt | cdr3_aa
TRBJ1-2 | . | . | TRBV6-5 | TGTGCCAGCACGGCGGGGTCTCACTATGGCTACACCTTC | CASTAGSHYGYTF
TRBJ2-6 | . | . | TRBV4-1 | TGCGCCAGCAGCCAAGACTATTCTGGGGCCAACGTCCTGACTTTC | CASSQDYSGANVLTF
TRBJ2-7 | . | TRBD2 | TRBV19 | TGTGCCAGTAGTATGGGGCTAGCGGGCCTCTACGAGCAGTACTTC | CASSMGLAGLYEQYF
TRBJ1-2 | . | . | TRBV11-2 | TGTGCCAGCAGCTTCGGACAGACCTATGGCTACACCTTC | CASSFGQTYGYTF
TRBJ2-3 | . | . | TRBV2 | TGTGCCAGCCGTTCTAGCACAGATACGCAGTATTTT | CASRSSTDTQYF
TRBJ2-2 | . | . | TRBV29-1 | TGCAGCGTTGAAGACAGGGGAATCGTGGCCGGGGAGCTGTTTTTT | CSVEDRGIVAGELFF
TRBJ2-5 | . | TRBD2 | TRBV2 | TGTGCCAGCAGTGTAAGCGGGAAGCCCCAAGAGACCCAGTACTTC | CASSVSGKPQETQYF
TRBJ1-2 | . | . | TRBV18 | TGTGCCAGCTCACCACAGCAGGCTAACTATGGCTACACCTTC | CASSPQQANYGYTF
TRBJ1-2 | . | TRBD1 | TRBV5-4 | TGTGCCAGCAGCTTGCGGGACAGCTATGGCTACACCTTC | CASSLRDSYGYTF
TRBJ1-5 | . | . | TRBV28 | TGTGCCAGCAGTTTGTTTTTAGAACAGCCCCAGCATTTT | CASSLFLEQPQHF
TRBJ2-1 | . | TRBD2 | TRBV19 | TGTGCCAGTAGTAGGGGACTAGCGGGAGGTAAGGTATACAATGAGCAGTTCTTC | CASSRGLAGGKVYNEQFF
TRBJ1-1 | few | . | TRBV2 | TGTGCCAGCAGTGAATCGGGGGAGAACACTGAAGCTTTCTTT | CASSESGENTEAFF
TRBJ1-5 | . | TRBD1 | TRBV28 | TGTGCCAGCAGATCTGGACAGGGCTATCAGCCCCAGCATTTT | CASRSGQGYQPQHF
TRBJ2-5 | . | . | TRBV7-2 | TGTGCCAGCAGCTTATCGTACCAAGAGACCCAGTACTTC | CASSLSYQETQYF
TRBJ1-2 | once | TRBD1 | TRBV5-4 | TGTGCCAGCAGCACCGGACAGGGTTATGGCTACACCTTC | CASSTGQGYGYTF
TRBJ2-7 | . | . | TRBV6-5 | TGTGCAGCGGGGTCGGACAGCTCCTACGAGCAGTACTTC | CAAGSDSSYEQYF
TRBJ2-1 | few | . | TRBV23-1 | TGCGCCAGCAGTCAAAAGGAGCGGAACTACAATGAGCAGTTCTTC | CASSQKERNYNEQFF
TRBJ1-5 | . | . | TRBV6-6 | TGTGCCAGCAGCTGGGACATCTATAGCAATCAGCCCCAGCATTTT | CASSWDIYSNQPQHF
TRBJ1-5 | . | . | TRBV6-5 | TGTGCCAGCAGTTTAAGAGTAAATAGCAATCAGCCCCAGCATTTT | CASSLRVNSNQPQHF
TRBJ1-5 | few | . | TRBV11-2 | TGCGCCAGCAGCCAAGGCAGGGGAAGGTTGGGCAATCAGCCCCAGCATTTT | CASSQGRGRLGNQPQHF
TRBJ1-6 | . | . | TRBV6-5 | TGTGCCAGCACCCCACGAAGCAATTCACCCCTCCACTTT | CASTPRSNSPLHF
TRBJ2-3 | once | . | TRBV13 | TGTGCCAGCAGCTCCCCCCGCGGGTTCTTTGCCACAGATACGCAGTATTTT | CASSSPRGFFATDTQYF
TRBJ2-4 | . | TRBD1 | TRBV27 | TGTGCCAGCAGTCCCTCTAGGGGGCTCCGGGGCCAAAACATTCAGTACTTC | CASSPSRGLRGQNIQYF
TRBJ2-5 | . | TRBD2 | TRBV4-3 | TGCGCCAGCAGCCTAAGCGGGAGTGGAATGCAAGAGACCCAGTACTTC | CASSLSGSGMQETQYF
TRBJ1-3 | . | . | TRBV30 | TGTGCCTGGAAGGGAGGGGTCGGAAACACCATATATTTT | CAWKGGVGNTIYF
TRBJ1-2 | . | . | TRBV5-6 | TGTGCCAGCAGCTTGGATCAGGGGCTCCCATCATATGGCTACACCTTC | CASSLDQGLPSYGYTF
TRBJ1-3 | . | . | TRBV7-9 | TGTGCCAGCAGCGCACAGGGTCCCTGGTTAGACACCATATATTTT | CASSAQGPWLDTIYF
TRBJ1-4 | . | . | TRBV4-1 | TGCGCCAGCAGCCAAGGGAGTGGCAGGGTTGGAGAAAAACTGTTTTTT | CASSQGSGRVGEKLFF
TRBJ1-1 | few | . | TRBV2 | TGTGCCAGCAGTGGAGACAGGCTCCGTTTGAACACTGAAGCTTTCTTT | CASSGDRLRLNTEAFF
TRBJ1-1 | . | TRBD1 | TRBV18 | TGTGCCAGCTCATCACAACAGGGGAGGAACACTGAAGCTTTCTTT | CASSSQQGRNTEAFF
TRBJ1-1 | . | . | TRBV18 | TGTGCCAGCTCACTTGGTGGCATGAACACTGAAGCTTTCTTT | CASSLGGMNTEAFF
TRBJ1-5 | few | TRBD1 | TRBV2 | TGTGCCAGCAGTGGAGACAGGGATGGGGTTCAGCCCCAGCATTTT | CASSGDRDGVQPQHF
TRBJ1-5 | . | TRBD1 | TRBV2 | TGTGCCAGCAAAATAGGGGGCCCTAGTCCCAATCAGCCCCAGCATTTT | CASKIGGPSPNQPQHF
TRBJ2-1 | . | . | TRBV11-2 | TGTGCCAGCAGCTTCCGACCCGACTACAGCTCCTACAATGAGCAGTTCTTC | CASSFRPDYSSYNEQFF
TRBJ2-5 | . | TRBD1 | TRBV28 | TGTGCCAGCAGTCACCAGGGGGCGAGCGCGCAGAAGACCCAGTACTTC | CASSHQGASAQKTQYF
TRBJ1-2 | . | . | TRBV7-3 | TGTGCCAGCAGCACTTACCGCGGGACTGATTATGGCTACACCTTC | CASSTYRGTDYGYTF
TRBJ2-5 | . | TRBD2 | TRBV7-9 | TGTGCCAGCAGCCCGGTGGGGCGGGGGCAAGAGACCCAGTACTTC | CASSPVGRGQETQYF
TRBJ1-1 | . | . | TRBV28 | TGTGCCAGCACTCATCTATTTCGGGGAGCGAACACTGAAGCTTTCTTT | CASTHLFRGANTEAFF
TRBJ1-5 | . | . | TRBV5-5 | TGTGCCAGCAGCTTGGAAGTTGGGGGAGGGTGGCCCCAGCATTTT | CASSLEVGGGWPQHF
TRBJ2-1 | few | TRBD2 | TRBV6-5 | TGTGCCAGCAGTTACTTAGCGGGGGGTATCCATGAGCAGTTCTTC | CASSYLAGGIHEQFF
TRBJ2-3 | . | . | TRBV29-1 | TGCAGCGTAGGGACACGGTACACAGATACGCAGTATTTT | CSVGTRYTDTQYF
TRBJ2-1 | . | . | TRBV11-3 | TGTGCCAGCAGCTCGGCCCCCCGGGAGTACAATGAGCAGTTCTTC | CASSSAPREYNEQFF
TRBJ2-1 | . | TRBD2 | TRBV7-7 | TGTGCTAGCAGCTTAGGGGAACTAGCGGGGGCGTCTGGCGAGCAGTTCTTC | CASSLGELAGASGEQFF
TRBJ2-3 | once | . | TRBV4-3 | TGCGCCGGGAGAGGGCTGCCCGGAGATACGCAGTATTTT | CAGRGLPGDTQYF
TRBJ1-1 | . | . | TRBV6-5 | TGTGCCAGCAGTTACCGGGGTAACGCTGAAGCTTTCTTT | CASSYRGNAEAFF
TRBJ2-7 | . | . | TRBV11-3 | TGTGCCAGCAGCTCCTTAGCGGCGAGCTCCTACGAGCAGTACTTC | CASSSLAASSYEQYF
TRBJ1-5 | . | . | TRBV7-2 | TGTGCCAGCAGCCCCGGGGGGGTACGGCAGCCCCAGCATTTT | CASSPGGVRQPQHF
TRBJ1-5 | . | . | TRBV7-2 | TGTGCCAGCAGCTCCCAAGACCCACCTCGGGGTCAGCCCCAGCATTTT | CASSSQDPPRGQPQHF
TRBJ2-3 | few | TRBD2 | TRBV5-1 | TGCGCCAGCAGCTCAGGACTAGCGGATAGCACAGATACGCAGTATTTT | CASSSGLADSTDTQYF
TRBJ2-3 | . | . | TRBV9 | TGTGCCAGCAGCGTCGAGATCAGGGATACGCAGTATTTT | CASSVEIRDTQYF